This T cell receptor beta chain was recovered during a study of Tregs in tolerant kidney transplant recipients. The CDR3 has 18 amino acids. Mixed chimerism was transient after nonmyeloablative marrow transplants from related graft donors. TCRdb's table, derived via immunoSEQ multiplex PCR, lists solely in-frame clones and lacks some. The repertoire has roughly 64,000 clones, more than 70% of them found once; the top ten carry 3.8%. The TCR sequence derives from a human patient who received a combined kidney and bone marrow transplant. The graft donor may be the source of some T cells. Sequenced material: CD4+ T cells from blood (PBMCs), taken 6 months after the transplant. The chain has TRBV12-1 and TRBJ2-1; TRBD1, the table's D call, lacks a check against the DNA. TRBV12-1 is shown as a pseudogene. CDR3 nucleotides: TGTGCCAGCAGTTCCACAGGGGACGCAATTAGCTCCTACAATGAGCAGTTCTTC. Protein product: CASSSTGDAISSYNEQFF.